Listed here are 20 T cell receptor beta chains from one sample, sequenced in a study of T cell responses to AZD1222 COVID-19 vaccine. Sequenced by immunoSEQ multiplex PCR; TCRdb stores in-frame clones only, minus some. The sample has about 86,000 clones, roughly 90% seen once. This sample comprised peripheral blood, obtained on day 0 of AZD1222 vaccination. The receptors were gathered from an adult in good health.

The rearrangement uses TRBV7-2 and TRBJ2-7; D unclear. V lost 6 bases and J lost 6, with 15 bases in between. The CDR3 length is 13 residues. Germline-derived CDR1 and CDR2 are SGHTA and FQGNSA. The CDR3 reads CASRGLAGLEQYF. The CDR3 nucleotides read TGTGCCAGCAGGGGTTTAGCTGGCCTCGAGCAGTACTTC. Based on the CDR3 plus reference TRBV7-2 and TRBJ2-7, the full variable domain is GAGVSQSPSNKVTEKGKDVELRCDPISGHTALYWYRQSLGQGLEFLIYFQGNSAPDKSGLPSDRFSAERTGGSVSTLTIQRTQQEDSAVYLCASRGLAGLEQYFGPGTRLTVT.

The V call is TRBV6-5, the J call TRBJ2-1; D gene ambiguous. The CDR3 runs to 12 residues. The V end was cut by 7 bases, the J end by 7 bases, with 11 bases between. CDR1 and CDR2 from the germline V gene are MNHEY and SVGAGI. CDR3 amino acids: CASTNVGNEQFF. The CDR3, as DNA: TGTGCCAGCACGAACGTGGGGAATGAGCAGTTCTTC.

The CDR3 region has the DNA TGTGCCTGGAGCCCAATCGGACAGGGGGCCTACGAGCAGTACTTC. The encoded protein is CAWSPIGQGAYEQYF. J is TRBJ2-7 and V is TRBV30; 10 nucleotides match TRBD1. CDR1 is GTSNPN and CDR2 is SVGIG in the germline V gene (reference sequence). This CDR3 has 15 residues. V lost 3 bases and J lost 2; bases outside the gene matches: 7. Based on the CDR3 plus reference TRBV30 and TRBJ2-7, the full variable domain is SQTIHQWPATLVQPVGSPLSLECTVEGTSNPNLYWYRQAAGRGLQLLFYSVGIGQISSEVPQNLSASRPQDRQFILSSKKLLLSDSGFYLCAWSPIGQGAYEQYFGPGTRLTVT.

V and J are TRBV6-1 and TRBJ1-2; the D gene is possibly TRBD1 (6 bases). V lost 4 bases, J lost 2 bases, and 11 bases lay in between. CDR1 and CDR2 (germline): MNHNS, SASEGT. There are 14 residues in the CDR3. The CDR3 sequence is CASSVGRGNYGYTF. CDR3 nucleotides: TGTGCCAGCAGTGTCGGCAGGGGAAACTATGGCTACACCTTC.

The V gene is TRBV19, the J gene TRBJ2-3; 7 bases line up with TRBD2. Germline V gene data show CDR1 as LNHDA and CDR2 as SQIVND (reference sequence). The trim removed 5 bases at V and 6 bases at J, leaving 14 bases unmatched. The CDR3 covers 16 residues. DNA of the CDR3: TGTGCCAGTAGTTCACGGGACTACTCTATAGCGGATACGCAGTATTTT. Translated: CASSSRDYSIADTQYF.

V gene TRBV27 combines with J gene TRBJ2-3, with D perhaps TRBD2 (6 bases). This CDR3 has 14 amino acids. Trimming removed 5 bases from V and 1 base from J, with 10 bases in between. From germline, CDR1 is MNHEY and CDR2 SMNVEV (reference sequence). CDR3 sequence (DNA): TGTGCCAGCAGTCCAGGGACTGGCACAGATACGCAGTATTTT. Amino acids: CASSPGTGTDTQYF.

V usage is TRBV4-2 and J usage is TRBJ2-5; D perhaps matches TRBD1 (5 bases). V was clipped by 1 base and J by 4 bases, with 10 bases between them. The CDR3 sequence is 14 residues long. The germline CDR1 and CDR2 sequences are LGHNA and YNFKEQ. CDR3 in DNA: TGTGCCAGCAGCCAAGCAGGGTCCACAGAGACCCAGTACTTC. This sequence encodes CASSQAGSTETQYF.

This rearrangement joins TRBV7-8 to TRBJ2-5; 7 bases align to TRBD2. Trimming removed 1 base from V and 3 bases from J; junction bases left unmatched: 2. Germline CDR1 reads SGHVS; CDR2 reads FQNEAQ. The CDR3 totals 14 residues. Here the CDR3 DNA reads TGTGCCAGCAGCTTAGGGGGGAGGGAAGAGACCCAGTACTTC. It yields the protein CASSLGGREETQYF.

Written as DNA, the CDR3 is TGTGCCAGCGGGACGTTTGAGCAGTTCTTC. This codes for CASGTFEQFF. V is TRBV12-3 or TRBV12-4 and J is TRBJ2-1, with D possibly called TRBD1 or TRBD2 (5 bases each). The germline V and J ends were trimmed by 8 bases and 9 bases, with 8 bases remaining between them. The CDR3 extends over 10 amino acids.

V and J are TRBV19 and TRBJ1-1, with D unresolved. The CDR3 runs to 16 residues. Germline CDR1 is LNHDA and CDR2 is SQIVND (reference sequence). Trimming removed 1 base from V and 1 base from J, with 13 bases in between. CDR3: CASSIGANVWNTEAFF. CDR3 coding DNA: TGTGCCAGTAGTATAGGTGCGAACGTATGGAACACTGAAGCTTTCTTT.

CDR3 protein: CASSIRTSGRGEETQYF. CDR3 nucleotides: TGTGCCAGCAGCATCCGGACTAGCGGGAGGGGAGAAGAGACCCAGTACTTC. The chain uses TRBV7-9 and TRBJ2-5; 15 bases match TRBD2. Germline CDR1 and CDR2: SEHNR and FQNEAQ (reference sequence). This CDR3 is 17 amino acids long. V lost 5 bases and J lost 3; bases outside the gene matches: 7.

This rearrangement joins TRBV7-9 to TRBJ2-5; tentatively, D is TRBD1 (6 bases). The V gene lost 5 bases and the J gene lost 5 bases, with 18 bases spanning the gap. This CDR3 spans 15 amino acids. Looked up from germline, CDR1 is SEHNR and CDR2 is FQNEAQ (reference sequence). Written as DNA, the CDR3 is TGTGCCAGCAGCCCAGGACAGCCGCCGTACGAGACCCAGTACTTC. Residues: CASSPGQPPYETQYF. The entire variable domain, with the rest obtained from reference TRBV7-9 and TRBJ2-5, is as follows: DTGVSQNPRHKITKRGQNVTFRCDPISEHNRLYWYRQTLGQGPEFLTYFQNEAQLEKSRLLSDRFSAERPKGSFSTLEIQRTEQGDSAMYLCASSPGQPPYETQYFGPGTRLLVL.

The chain recombines TRBV4-2 with TRBJ1-1; 11 positions match TRBD1. In germline, CDR1 is LGHNA, CDR2 YNFKEQ. Trimming at V came to 0 bases and at J to 3 bases, leaving 6 bases not matched to a gene. This CDR3 has 17 amino acids. CDR3 nucleotides: TGTGCCAGCAGCCAAGAATGGACAGGGGGCAGAGACACTGAAGCTTTCTTT. Residues: CASSQEWTGGRDTEAFF.

This chain joins TRBV5-1 and TRBJ2-1; tentatively, D is TRBD2 (6 bases). Germline CDR1 and CDR2: SGHRS and YFSETQ. This CDR3 spans 15 amino acids. V shed 0 bases and J shed 7 bases, with 14 bases lying between them. In DNA, the CDR3 is TGCGCCAGCAGCTTGGCGGCGGGATTGGAGAATGAGCAGTTCTTC. Protein product: CASSLAAGLENEQFF.

The chain combines TRBV19 with TRBJ1-2; tentatively, D is TRBD1 (5 bases). With 5 bases removed from V and 2 bases from J, the gap between germline ends came to 12 bases. CDR1 and CDR2 (germline): LNHDA, SQIVND (reference sequence). The CDR3 consists of 14 residues. CDR3 protein: CASSAPGTNYGYTF. Here the CDR3 DNA reads TGTGCCAGTAGTGCCCCCGGGACGAACTATGGCTACACCTTC.

The rearrangement links TRBV27 to TRBJ1-1, with D possibly being TRBD1 (5 bases). Germline V lookup: CDR1 MNHEY, CDR2 SMNVEV (reference sequence). CDR3 size: 16 residues. The germline V and J ends were trimmed by 1 base and 1 base, with 13 bases remaining between them. The CDR3 protein is CASSLLGPGGNTEAFF. The CDR3 nucleotides read TGTGCCAGCAGTTTATTGGGGCCCGGGGGGAACACTGAAGCTTTCTTT.

The chain joins TRBV24-1 to TRBJ1-2; tentatively, D is TRBD1 (6 bases). The CDR3 has 14 residues. Between the trimmed V and J ends, which lost 4 bases and 8 bases, there was a span of 16 bases. The V gene's germline CDR1 is KGHDR and CDR2 SFDVKD. Written as DNA, the CDR3 is TGTGCCACCAGTGACTCAGACAGGTTGAGCGGCTACACCTTC. Translated, it gives CATSDSDRLSGYTF.

The chain carries TRBV27 and TRBJ2-3, with 10 bases identical to TRBD2. The CDR3 loop spans 15 amino acids. Germline loops: CDR1 MNHEY, CDR2 SMNVEV (reference sequence). Unmatched junction bases numbered 12, after V lost 11 bases and J lost 4 bases. DNA for the CDR3: TGTGCCCGGGAGAGCGGGAGGGCCCCCCCAGATACGCAGTATTTT. Its translation is CARESGRAPPDTQYF.

The V and J genes are TRBV11-2 and TRBJ2-5; D possibly corresponds to TRBD2 (6 bases). Trimming removed 1 base from V and 2 bases from J, with 23 bases in between. Germline assignment: CDR1 SGHAT and CDR2 FQNNGV. This CDR3 contains 19 residues. CDR3 bases: TGTGCCAGCAGCTTAGCCCACGGTCGTGGCCTAGCGAGACAAGAGACCCAGTACTTC. The encoded protein is CASSLAHGRGLARQETQYF.

The gene calls are TRBV28 and TRBJ2-1; D remains ambiguous. The ends were cut back, 3 bases at V and 6 bases at J, with 3 bases in the middle. Germline CDR1 MDHEN, CDR2 SYDVKM. The CDR3 is made up of 11 amino acids. The CDR3 reads CASSLSNEQFF. The CDR3 DNA reads as TGTGCCAGCAGTTTGAGCAATGAGCAGTTCTTC.